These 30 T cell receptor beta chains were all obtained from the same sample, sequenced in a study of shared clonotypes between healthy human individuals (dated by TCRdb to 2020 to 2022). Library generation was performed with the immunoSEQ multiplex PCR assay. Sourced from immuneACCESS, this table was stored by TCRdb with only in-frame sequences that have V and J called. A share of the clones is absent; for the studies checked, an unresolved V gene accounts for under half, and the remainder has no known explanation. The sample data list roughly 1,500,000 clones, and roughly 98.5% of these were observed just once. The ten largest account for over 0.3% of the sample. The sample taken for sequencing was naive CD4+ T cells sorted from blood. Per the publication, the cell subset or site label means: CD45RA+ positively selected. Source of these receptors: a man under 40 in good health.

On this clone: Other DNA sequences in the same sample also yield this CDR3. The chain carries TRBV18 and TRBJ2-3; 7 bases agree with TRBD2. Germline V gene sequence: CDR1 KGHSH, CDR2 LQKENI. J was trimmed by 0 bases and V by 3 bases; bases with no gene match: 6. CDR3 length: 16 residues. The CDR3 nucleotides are TGTGCCAGCTCACCCCGATCTAGCGGAAGCACAGATACGCAGTATTTT. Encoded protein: CASSPRSSGSTDTQYF.

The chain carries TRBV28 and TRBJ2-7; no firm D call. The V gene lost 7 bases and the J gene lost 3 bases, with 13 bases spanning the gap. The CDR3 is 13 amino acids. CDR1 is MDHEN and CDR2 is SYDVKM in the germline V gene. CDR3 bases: TGTGCCAGCAATTTGAGTGGGGACTACGAGCAGTACTTC. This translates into CASNLSGDYEQYF.

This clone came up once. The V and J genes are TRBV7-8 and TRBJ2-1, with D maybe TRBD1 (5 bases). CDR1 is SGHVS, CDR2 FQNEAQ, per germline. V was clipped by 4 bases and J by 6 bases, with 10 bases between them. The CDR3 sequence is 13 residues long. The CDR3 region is CASSSAQGNEQFF. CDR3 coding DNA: TGTGCCAGCAGCTCCGCCCAGGGCAATGAGCAGTTCTTC. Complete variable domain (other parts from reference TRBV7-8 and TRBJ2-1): GAGVSQSPRYKVAKRGQDVALRCDPISGHVSLFWYQQALGQGPEFLTYFQNEAQLDKSGLPSDRFFAERPEGSVSTLKIQRTQQEDSAVYLCASSSAQGNEQFFGPGTRLTVL.

CDR3 protein: CASSLVGAQRTDTQYF. CDR3 DNA: TGTGCCAGCAGCTTAGTCGGGGCACAGAGGACAGATACGCAGTATTTT. The chain carries TRBV7-2 and TRBJ2-3; D may be TRBD1 or TRBD2 (5 bases each). Germline values: CDR1 SGHTA, CDR2 FQGNSA. Trimming took off 1 base at V and 3 bases at J, with 14 bases between the two ends. The CDR3 loop spans 16 amino acids.

The CDR3 DNA follows: TGTGCCAGCAGTTTAAGGGACAGGGCCTACGAGCAGTACTTC. As protein: CASSLRDRAYEQYF. V usage is TRBV27 and J usage is TRBJ2-7; TRBD1 matches at 9 bases. This CDR3 spans 14 amino acids. CDR1 and CDR2 (germline): MNHEY, SMNVEV (reference sequence). Trimming removed 2 bases from V and 2 bases from J; junction bases left unmatched: 1.

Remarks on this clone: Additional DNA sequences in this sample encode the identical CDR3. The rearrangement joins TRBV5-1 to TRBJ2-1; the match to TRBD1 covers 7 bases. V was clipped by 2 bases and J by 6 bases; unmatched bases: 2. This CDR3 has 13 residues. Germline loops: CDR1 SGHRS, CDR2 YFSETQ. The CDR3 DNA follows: TGCGCCAGCAGCTTAGGGGGCTCCAATGAGCAGTTCTTC. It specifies CASSLGGSNEQFF.

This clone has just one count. CDR3 sequence reads: CASSKGGRLSQPQHF. CDR3 bases: TGTGCCAGCAGCAAAGGCGGGAGGTTAAGTCAGCCCCAGCATTTT. The chain joins TRBV9 to TRBJ1-5; no firm D call. Germline loops: CDR1 SGDLS, CDR2 YYNGEE. The CDR3 covers 15 residues. Trimming removed 4 bases from V and 6 bases from J, with 17 bases in between.

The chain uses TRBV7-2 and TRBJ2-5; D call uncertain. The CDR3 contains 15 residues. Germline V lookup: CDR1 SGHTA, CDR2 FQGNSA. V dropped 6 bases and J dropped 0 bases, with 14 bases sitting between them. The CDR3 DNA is TGTGCCAGCAGACGCAGTTTGGGGAACCAAGAGACCCAGTACTTC. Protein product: CASRRSLGNQETQYF.

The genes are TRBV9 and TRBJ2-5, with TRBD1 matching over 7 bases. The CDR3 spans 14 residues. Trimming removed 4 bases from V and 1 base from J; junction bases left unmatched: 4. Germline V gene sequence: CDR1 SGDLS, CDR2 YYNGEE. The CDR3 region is CASSTGDSQETQYF. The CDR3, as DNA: TGTGCCAGCAGCACCGGGGACAGCCAAGAGACCCAGTACTTC.

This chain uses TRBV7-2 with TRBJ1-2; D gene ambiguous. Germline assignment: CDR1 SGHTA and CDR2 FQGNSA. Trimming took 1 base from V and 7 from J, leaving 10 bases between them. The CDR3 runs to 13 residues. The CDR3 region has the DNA TGTGCCAGCAGCTTAGGGACGACGGGTGGCTACACCTTC. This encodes CASSLGTTGGYTF.

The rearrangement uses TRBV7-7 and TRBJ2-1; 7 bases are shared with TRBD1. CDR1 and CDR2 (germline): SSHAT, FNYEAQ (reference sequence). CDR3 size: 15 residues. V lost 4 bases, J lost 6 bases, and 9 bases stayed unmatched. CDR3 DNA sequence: TGTGCCAGCAGCTCCCGACAGGGATCGGGCAATGAGCAGTTCTTC. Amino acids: CASSSRQGSGNEQFF.

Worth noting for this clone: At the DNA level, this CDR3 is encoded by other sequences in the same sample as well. CDR3 region: CASSLAAENTEAFF. CDR3 DNA sequence: TGCGCCAGCAGCTTGGCCGCAGAGAACACTGAAGCTTTCTTT. The chain recombines TRBV5-1 with TRBJ1-1; D uncertain. The V end lost 0 bases, the J end lost 1 base, and 7 bases lay between the germline ends. Germline CDR1 and CDR2: SGHRS and YFSETQ. This CDR3 has 14 residues.

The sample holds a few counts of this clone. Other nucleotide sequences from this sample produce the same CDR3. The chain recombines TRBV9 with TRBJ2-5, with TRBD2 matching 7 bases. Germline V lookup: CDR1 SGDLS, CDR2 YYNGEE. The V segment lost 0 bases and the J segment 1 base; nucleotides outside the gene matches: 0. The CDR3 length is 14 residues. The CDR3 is CASSVGGSQETQYF. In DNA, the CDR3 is TGTGCCAGCAGCGTAGGCGGGAGCCAAGAGACCCAGTACTTC.

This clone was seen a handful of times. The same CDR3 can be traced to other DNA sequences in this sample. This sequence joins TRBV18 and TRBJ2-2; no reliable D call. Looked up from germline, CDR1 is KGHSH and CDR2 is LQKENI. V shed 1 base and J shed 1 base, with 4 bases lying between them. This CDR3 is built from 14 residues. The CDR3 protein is CASSPQGNTGELFF. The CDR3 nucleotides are TGTGCCAGCTCACCACAGGGGAACACCGGGGAGCTGTTTTTT.

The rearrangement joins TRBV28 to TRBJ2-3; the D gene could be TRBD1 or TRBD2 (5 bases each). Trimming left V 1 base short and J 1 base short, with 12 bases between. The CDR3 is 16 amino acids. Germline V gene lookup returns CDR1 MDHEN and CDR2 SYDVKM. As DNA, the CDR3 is TGTGCCAGCAGTTTATCCTCCGGGACCGGCACAGATACGCAGTATTTT. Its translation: CASSLSSGTGTDTQYF.

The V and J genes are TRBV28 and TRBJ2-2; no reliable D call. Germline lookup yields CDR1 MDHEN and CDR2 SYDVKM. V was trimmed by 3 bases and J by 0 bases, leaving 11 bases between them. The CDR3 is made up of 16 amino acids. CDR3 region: CASSFRQPANTGELFF. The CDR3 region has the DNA TGTGCCAGCAGTTTCCGACAACCGGCGAACACCGGGGAGCTGTTTTTT.

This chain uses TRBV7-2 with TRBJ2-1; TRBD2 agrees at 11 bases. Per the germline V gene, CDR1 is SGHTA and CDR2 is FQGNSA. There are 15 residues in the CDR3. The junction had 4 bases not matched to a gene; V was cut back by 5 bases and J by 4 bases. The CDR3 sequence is CASSRSGRVYNEQFF. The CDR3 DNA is TGTGCCAGCAGCCGTAGCGGGAGGGTATACAATGAGCAGTTCTTC.

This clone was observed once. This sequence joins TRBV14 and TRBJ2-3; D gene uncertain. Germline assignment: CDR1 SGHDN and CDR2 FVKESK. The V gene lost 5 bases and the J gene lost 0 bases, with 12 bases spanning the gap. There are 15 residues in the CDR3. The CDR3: CASSSQRSSTDTQYF. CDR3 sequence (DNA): TGTGCCAGCAGCTCCCAGCGCTCGAGCACAGATACGCAGTATTTT.

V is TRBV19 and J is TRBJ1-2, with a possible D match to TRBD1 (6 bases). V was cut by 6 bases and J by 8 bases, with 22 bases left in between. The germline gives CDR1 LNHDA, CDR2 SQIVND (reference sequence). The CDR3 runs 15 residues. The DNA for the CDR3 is TGTGCCAGTAGCCCCGCCAAGGGGGGCGCGCAAGGCTACACCTTC. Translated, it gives CASSPAKGGAQGYTF.

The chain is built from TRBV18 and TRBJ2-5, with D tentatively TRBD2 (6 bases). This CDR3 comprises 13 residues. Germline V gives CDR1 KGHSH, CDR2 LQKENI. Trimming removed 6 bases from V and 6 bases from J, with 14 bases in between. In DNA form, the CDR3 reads TGTGCCAGCTCCCTTTCGGGGGAAAAGACCCAGTACTTC. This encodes CASSLSGEKTQYF.

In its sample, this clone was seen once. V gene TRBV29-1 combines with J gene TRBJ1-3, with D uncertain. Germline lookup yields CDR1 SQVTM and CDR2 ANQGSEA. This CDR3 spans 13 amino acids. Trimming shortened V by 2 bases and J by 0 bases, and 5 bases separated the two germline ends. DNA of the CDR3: TGCAGCGTTGAAAGGCACTCTGGAAACACCATATATTTT. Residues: CSVERHSGNTIYF.

The CDR3 bases are TGTGCCAGCAGCTCTTGGACAGGGGCTAGCACAGATACGCAGTATTTT. Its protein is CASSSWTGASTDTQYF. The V gene is TRBV7-2, the J gene TRBJ2-3; 9 nucleotides line up with TRBD1. V dropped 4 bases and J dropped 0; count of bases not matched to a gene: 5. Germline loops: CDR1 SGHTA, CDR2 FQGNSA. CDR3 length equals 16 residues.

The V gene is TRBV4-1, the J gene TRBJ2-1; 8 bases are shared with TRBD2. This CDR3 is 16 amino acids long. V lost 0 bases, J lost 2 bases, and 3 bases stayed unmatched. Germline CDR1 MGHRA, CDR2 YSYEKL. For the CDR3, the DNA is TGCGCCAGCAGCCAAGACACTAGCGGAGCCTACAATGAGCAGTTCTTC. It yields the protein CASSQDTSGAYNEQFF.

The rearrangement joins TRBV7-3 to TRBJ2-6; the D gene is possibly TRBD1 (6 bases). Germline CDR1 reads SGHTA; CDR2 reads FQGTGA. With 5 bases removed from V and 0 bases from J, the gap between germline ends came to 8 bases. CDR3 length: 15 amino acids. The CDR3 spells CASSQGPSGANVLTF. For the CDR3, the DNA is TGTGCCAGCAGCCAGGGGCCCTCTGGGGCCAACGTCCTGACTTTC.

The chain's CDR3 is CASGPLRDTQYF. CDR3 sequence (DNA): TGTGCCAGCGGACCCCTCAGAGATACGCAGTATTTT. The chain uses TRBV6-6 and TRBJ2-3; D unresolved. The CDR3 loop spans 12 amino acids. Trimming shortened V by 8 bases and J by 5 bases, and 11 bases separated the two germline ends. Germline assignment: CDR1 MNHNY and CDR2 SVGAGI (reference sequence).

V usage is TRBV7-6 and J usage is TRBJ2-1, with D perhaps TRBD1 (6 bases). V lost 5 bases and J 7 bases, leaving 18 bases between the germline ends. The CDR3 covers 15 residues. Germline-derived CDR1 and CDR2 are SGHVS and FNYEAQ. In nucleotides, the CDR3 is TGTGCCAGCAGCCCCACCCAGGGGCCACGTAATGAGCAGTTCTTC. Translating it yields CASSPTQGPRNEQFF.

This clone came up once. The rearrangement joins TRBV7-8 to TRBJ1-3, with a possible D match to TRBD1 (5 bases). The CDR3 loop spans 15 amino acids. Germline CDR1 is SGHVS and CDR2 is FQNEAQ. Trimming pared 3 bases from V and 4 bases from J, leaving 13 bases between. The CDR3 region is CASSLQGSTGNTIYF. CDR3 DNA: TGTGCCAGCAGCTTGCAGGGTTCTACGGGAAACACCATATATTTT.

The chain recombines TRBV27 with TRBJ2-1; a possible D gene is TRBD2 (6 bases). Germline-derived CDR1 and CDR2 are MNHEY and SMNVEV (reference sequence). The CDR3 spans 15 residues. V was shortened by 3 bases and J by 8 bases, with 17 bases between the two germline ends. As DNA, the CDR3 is TGTGCCAGCAGTTTCGTCGGCGGGAATGATCATGAGCAGTTCTTC. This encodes CASSFVGGNDHEQFF.

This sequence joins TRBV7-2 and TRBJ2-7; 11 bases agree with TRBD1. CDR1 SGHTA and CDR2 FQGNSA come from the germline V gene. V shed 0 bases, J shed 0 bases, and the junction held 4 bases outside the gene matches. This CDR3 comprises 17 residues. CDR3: CASSLAGTGGSSYEQYF. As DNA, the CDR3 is TGTGCCAGCAGCTTAGCCGGGACAGGGGGGAGCTCCTACGAGCAGTACTTC.

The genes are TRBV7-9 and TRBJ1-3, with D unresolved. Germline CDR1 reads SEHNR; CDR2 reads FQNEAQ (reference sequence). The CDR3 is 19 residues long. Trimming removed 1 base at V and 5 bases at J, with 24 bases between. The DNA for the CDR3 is TGTGCCAGCAGCTTAGAGGTTTGGGTGTTTGGACTGTCGAGAAACACCATATATTTT. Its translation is CASSLEVWVFGLSRNTIYF.